This entry describes one T cell receptor (beta chain). The table came from immunoSEQ multiplex PCR; TCRdb's copy has only in-frame clones and leaves some out. The sample consists of 100,000 to 150,000 clones, 80% to 90% of them appearing once. This sample stems from a study of control samples from healthy donors and cancer patients. Trimming took 6 bases from V and 3 from J; bases not matched to a gene: 5. Germline lookup yields CDR1 LNHDA and CDR2 SQIVND (reference sequence). The CDR3 extends over 13 amino acids. The chain employs TRBV19 and TRBJ2-7; 7 positions agree with TRBD1. The material sequenced was blood. This TCR derives from a man aged 55 to 70 in good health. CDR3 sequence (DNA): TGTGCCAGTAGCGGACAGGCGAGCTACGAGCAGTACTTC. Protein sequence: CASSGQASYEQYF.